These 19 T cell receptor beta chains originate from one sample sequenced in a study of T cell repertoires in cytomegalovirus infection. TCRdb re-called the reads with MiXCR, one entry per CDR3 protein. The sample includes 600,000 to 700,000 distinct CDR3 sequences, 30% to 40% seen only once; the top ten take 15% to 20%. For these TCRs, the target antigens are not known. Sequencing used cultured PBMCs, obtained from culture after CMV antigen stimulation. Receptors originate from a human donor in good health (CMV status not recorded). Some clones in this sample may be carry-over from other donors' samples.

The chain is built from TRBV12-3 or TRBV12-4 and TRBJ1-1; a possible D gene is TRBD1 (5 bases). The CDR3 totals 15 residues. V lost 7 bases to trimming and J lost 8 bases, with 23 bases between them. The CDR3 reads CASNLRGTEGKEAFF. In DNA form, the CDR3 reads TGTGCCAGCAATTTGCGGGGGACCGAAGGAAAAGAAGCTTTCTTT.

This clonotype was observed a few times. CDR3 DNA sequence: TGTGCCAGCAGCTTAGCGGGGGTTGAAAAACTGTTTTTT. This gives the protein CASSLAGVEKLFF. This rearrangement joins TRBV7-6 to TRBJ1-4; the D gene is possibly TRBD1 (5 bases). Germline CDR1 reads SGHVS; CDR2 reads FNYEAQ. The CDR3 has 13 residues. V lost 0 bases, J lost 7 bases, and 6 bases lay in between.

This chain links TRBV6-1 with TRBJ1-5, with a weak D call TRBD1 (6 bases). V dropped 7 bases and J dropped 0 bases, with 19 bases sitting between them. The V gene's germline CDR1 is MNHNS and CDR2 SASEGT. The CDR3 spans 17 residues. The CDR3 nucleotides read TGTGCCAGCACCCGACAGGCTAGTCCCAATAGCAATCAGCCCCAGCATTTT. Translation gives CASTRQASPNSNQPQHF.

This clonotype came up many times. The chain recombines TRBV7-2 with TRBJ2-5, with 7 bases lining up with TRBD2. The CDR3 runs 15 residues. Germline CDR1 and CDR2: SGHTA and FQGNSA. Trimming cost V 5 bases and J 5 bases; bases outside gene matches: 11. Here the CDR3 reads CASSTGLRREETQYF. DNA for the CDR3: TGTGCCAGCAGCACGGGACTACGGAGAGAGGAGACCCAGTACTTC. Together with reference TRBV7-2 and TRBJ2-5, the CDR3 gives the full variable domain: GAGVSQSPSNKVTEKGKDVELRCDPISGHTALYWYRQSLGQGLEFLIYFQGNSAPDKSGLPSDRFSAERTGGSVSTLTIQRTQQEDSAVYLCASSTGLRREETQYFGPGTRLLVL.

The J gene is TRBJ1-4, the V gene TRBV3-1, with a possible D match to TRBD1 (6 bases). The length of the CDR3 is 15 residues. The germline V gene encodes CDR1 LGHDT and CDR2 YNNKEL (reference sequence). Between the trimmed V and J ends, which lost 1 base and 4 bases, there was a span of 10 bases. The CDR3, as DNA: TGTGCCAGCAGCCAAGCCCAGGGGTATAATGAAAAACTGTTTTTT. It specifies CASSQAQGYNEKLFF.

The sample holds a few counts of this clonotype. The chain couples TRBV12-3 or TRBV12-4 to TRBJ2-1; the match to TRBD2 covers 13 bases. The CDR3 runs 19 residues. V shed 5 bases, J shed 0 bases, and the junction held 10 bases outside the gene matches. The CDR3 loop is CASSRRLAGGLSSYNEQFF. The DNA for the CDR3 is TGTGCCAGCAGTCGCCGACTAGCGGGAGGTTTGAGCTCCTACAATGAGCAGTTCTTC.

The chain couples TRBV6-2 or TRBV6-3 to TRBJ1-1; D ambiguous. CDR3 length equals 12 residues. The germline V and J ends were trimmed by 3 bases and 8 bases, with 10 bases remaining between them. Germline values: CDR1 MNHEY, CDR2 SVGEGT. The DNA of the CDR3 is TGTGCCAGCAGTTATGTTCCGACAGAAGCTTTCTTT. Its translation: CASSYVPTEAFF.

This chain links TRBV19 with TRBJ2-3; 7 bases fit TRBD2. J gave up 2 bases and V 10 bases, and 15 bases lay outside the gene matches. The CDR3 is 16 amino acids. The germline V gene encodes CDR1 LNHDA and CDR2 SQIVND (reference sequence). CDR3 nucleotide sequence: TGTGCCACCTCCTTCCCTCAGCGGGGTGCCACAGATACGCAGTATTTT. Translated, it gives CATSFPQRGATDTQYF.

The table lists this clonotype with a few counts. This CDR3 reads CASSLVRGSTTNEKLFF. The CDR3 region has the DNA TGTGCCAGCAGCTTAGTGCGTGGCAGCACAACTAATGAAAAACTGTTTTTT. The V call is TRBV7-9, the J call TRBJ1-4; no clear D. The germline gives CDR1 SEHNR, CDR2 FQNEAQ (reference sequence). The CDR3 runs 17 residues. The V gene lost 1 base and the J gene lost 0 bases, with 12 bases spanning the gap.

The chain combines TRBV20-1 with TRBJ2-7; D is perhaps TRBD2 (8 bases). Germline V gene data show CDR1 as DFQATT and CDR2 as SNEGSKA (reference sequence). Trimming took 1 base from V and 9 from J, leaving 25 bases between them. The CDR3 loop spans 16 amino acids. DNA of the CDR3: TGCAGTGCTAGAGTCGGGGGGACAGCGGGAGTCGGCGCGCAGTACTTC. Its protein is CSARVGGTAGVGAQYF.

CDR3 loop: CASSQGEGYYEQYF. CDR3 sequence (DNA): TGCGCCAGCAGCCAAGGGGAAGGGTACTACGAGCAGTACTTC. The rearrangement joins TRBV4-1 to TRBJ2-7; D unresolved. CDR3 size: 14 residues. V gave up 1 base and J gave up 3 bases, with 10 bases separating them. Germline-derived CDR1 and CDR2 are MGHRA and YSYEKL.

This chain joins TRBV12-3 or TRBV12-4 and TRBJ2-7; perhaps TRBD2 as D (5 bases). The ends were cut back, 9 bases at V and 0 bases at J, with 18 bases in the middle. The CDR3 length is 15 residues. DNA of the CDR3: TGTGCCAGTTGGCCCCCGGGGTACTACTCCTACGAGCAGTACTTC. It yields the protein CASWPPGYYSYEQYF.

This clonotype was picked up a small number of times. The CDR3 DNA reads TGTGCCAGCAGCCCCAATCGGGGGCCAGGCGAGCAGTACTTC. As protein: CASSPNRGPGEQYF. The V and J genes are TRBV7-8 and TRBJ2-7; D might be TRBD1 or TRBD2, each matching 6 bases. V lost 5 bases and J lost 6, with 17 bases in between. Per the germline V gene, CDR1 is SGHVS and CDR2 is FQNEAQ. This CDR3 spans 14 amino acids.

This clonotype was detected a few times. The chain uses TRBV7-6 and TRBJ2-7; D is tentatively TRBD1 or TRBD2 (5 bases each). V was cut by 0 bases and J by 5 bases, with 8 bases left in between. The CDR3 runs to 13 residues. Germline V lookup: CDR1 SGHVS, CDR2 FNYEAQ. Written as DNA, the CDR3 is TGTGCCAGCAGCTTAGCAGGGACGGACGAGCAGTACTTC. It encodes CASSLAGTDEQYF.

The rearrangement links TRBV7-9 to TRBJ2-7, with 12 bases matching TRBD2. J was trimmed by 6 bases and V by 5 bases; bases with no gene match: 8. The CDR3 runs 15 residues. Germline values: CDR1 SEHNR, CDR2 FQNEAQ (reference sequence). CDR3 nucleotides: TGTGCCAGCAGCGAACCGGGACTAGCGGGTACCGAGCAGTACTTC. Its protein product is CASSEPGLAGTEQYF.

This CDR3 is CASSVGQTNYGYTF. In DNA, the CDR3 is TGTGCCAGCAGCGTAGGACAAACTAACTATGGCTACACCTTC. The V call is TRBV6-1, the J call TRBJ1-2; the D gene is possibly TRBD1 (5 bases). This CDR3 has 14 residues. Germline CDR1 reads MNHNS; CDR2 reads SASEGT. V lost 6 bases and J 0 bases, leaving 11 bases between the germline ends.

This clonotype was seen many times. The rearrangement links TRBV7-2 to TRBJ1-1, with a tentative D call TRBD1 (6 bases). CDR1 and CDR2 from the germline V gene are SGHTA and FQGNSA. V lost 4 bases, J lost 4 bases, and 16 bases lay in between. This CDR3 comprises 15 residues. CDR3 nucleotide sequence: TGTGCCAGCAGCTACGCACAGGGATCCGGCACTGAAGCTTTCTTT. Protein product: CASSYAQGSGTEAFF.

This clonotype turned up a few times. The rearrangement uses TRBV7-2 and TRBJ2-4; D unclear. CDR1 SGHTA and CDR2 FQGNSA come from the germline V gene. Trimming left V 1 base short and J 6 bases short, with 10 bases between. The CDR3 spans 14 residues. CDR3 sequence (DNA): TGTGCCAGCAGCTTAGGAGGTGAAGGAAACATTCAGTACTTC. This translates into CASSLGGEGNIQYF.

This chain joins TRBV11-2 and TRBJ2-1, with 10 nucleotides matching TRBD2. The V gene end was trimmed by 2 bases and the J gene end by 15 bases; junction bases not matched to a gene: 4. Germline V lookup: CDR1 SGHAT, CDR2 FQNNGV. The CDR3 extends over 12 amino acids. The chain's CDR3 is CASSLSGRALFF. DNA of the CDR3: TGTGCCAGCAGCTTAAGCGGGAGGGCCCTGTTCTTC.